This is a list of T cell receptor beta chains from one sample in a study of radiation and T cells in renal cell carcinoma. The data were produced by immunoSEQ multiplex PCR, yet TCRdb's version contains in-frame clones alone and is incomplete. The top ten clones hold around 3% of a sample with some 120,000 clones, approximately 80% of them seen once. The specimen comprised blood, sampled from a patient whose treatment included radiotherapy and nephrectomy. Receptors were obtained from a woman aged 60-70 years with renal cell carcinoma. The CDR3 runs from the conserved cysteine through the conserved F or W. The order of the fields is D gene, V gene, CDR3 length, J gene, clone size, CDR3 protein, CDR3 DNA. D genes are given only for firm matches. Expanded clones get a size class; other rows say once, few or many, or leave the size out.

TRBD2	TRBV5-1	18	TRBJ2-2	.	CASSAQLAGGPWTGELFF	TGCGCCAGCAGCGCCCAACTAGCGGGGGGGCCGTGGACCGGGGAGCTGTTTTTT
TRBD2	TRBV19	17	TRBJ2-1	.	CASSIDGAGGPNNEQFF	TGTGCCAGTAGTATAGATGGAGCGGGGGGGCCCAACAATGAGCAGTTCTTC
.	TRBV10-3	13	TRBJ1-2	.	CAISEGANYGYTF	TGTGCCATCAGTGAGGGCGCTAACTATGGCTACACCTTC
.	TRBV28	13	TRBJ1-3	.	CASILGDGNTIYF	TGTGCCAGCATCCTCGGGGATGGAAACACCATATATTTT
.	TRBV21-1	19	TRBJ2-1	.	CASRKGGTSGPSSYNEQFF	TGTGCCAGCAGAAAGGGAGGGACTAGCGGGCCAAGCTCCTACAATGAGCAGTTCTTC
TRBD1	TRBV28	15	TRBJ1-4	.	CASTPGGVGNEKLFF	TGTGCCAGCACCCCAGGGGGGGTCGGTAATGAAAAACTGTTTTTT
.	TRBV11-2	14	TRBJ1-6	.	CASGESSYNSPLHF	TGTGCCAGCGGAGAAAGCTCCTATAATTCACCCCTCCACTTT
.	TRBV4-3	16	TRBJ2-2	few	CASSQDYDSTTGELFF	TGCGCCAGCAGCCAAGATTACGACAGCACCACCGGGGAGCTGTTTTTT
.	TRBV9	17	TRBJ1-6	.	CASTPDLFSSYNSPLHF	TGTGCCAGCACCCCGGACCTCTTTAGCTCCTATAATTCACCCCTCCACTTT
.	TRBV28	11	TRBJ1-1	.	CASSFGSRAFF	TGTGCCAGCAGTTTCGGTTCCCGTGCTTTCTTT
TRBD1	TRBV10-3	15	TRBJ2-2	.	CAISFDRGGTGELFF	TGTGCCATCAGCTTCGACAGGGGAGGAACCGGGGAGCTGTTTTTT
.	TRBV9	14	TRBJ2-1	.	CASSPQGGGDEQFF	TGTGCCAGCAGCCCACAGGGCGGAGGTGATGAGCAGTTCTTC
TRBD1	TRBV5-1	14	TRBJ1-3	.	CASSPAGQTYTIYF	TGCGCCAGCAGCCCTGCGGGACAGACATACACCATATATTTT
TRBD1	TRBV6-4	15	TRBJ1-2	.	CASRVNQGAQHGYTF	TGTGCCAGCAGGGTAAATCAGGGGGCGCAACATGGCTACACCTTC
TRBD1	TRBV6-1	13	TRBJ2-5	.	CASSGQGIETQYF	TGTGCCAGCAGTGGACAGGGTATAGAGACCCAGTACTTC
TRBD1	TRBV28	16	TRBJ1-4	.	CASRLLTGTVNEKLFF	TGTGCCAGCAGACTACTCACCGGGACAGTCAATGAAAAACTGTTTTTT
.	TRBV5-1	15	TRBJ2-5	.	CASSGGALAGETQYF	TGCGCCAGCAGCGGGGGGGCCCTGGCAGGGGAGACCCAGTACTTC
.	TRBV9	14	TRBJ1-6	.	CASSNSISDSPLHF	TGTGCCAGCAGTAACAGTATCTCAGATTCACCCCTCCACTTT
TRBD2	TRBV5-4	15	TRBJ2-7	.	CASSTGGVLSYEQYF	TGTGCCAGCAGCACTGGGGGGGTACTATCCTACGAGCAGTACTTC
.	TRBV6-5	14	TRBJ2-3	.	CASSRGLALDTQYF	TGTGCCAGCAGCCGCGGACTGGCCTTAGATACGCAGTATTTT
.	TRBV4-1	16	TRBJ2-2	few	CASSSHASPNTGELFF	TGCGCCAGCAGCTCCCACGCTTCTCCGAACACCGGGGAGCTGTTTTTT
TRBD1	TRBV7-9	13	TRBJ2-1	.	CATDRGPNNEQFF	TGTGCCACGGACAGGGGGCCTAACAATGAGCAGTTCTTC
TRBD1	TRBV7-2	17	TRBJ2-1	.	CASSLTALDRGQGEQFF	TGTGCCAGCAGCTTAACCGCGCTGGACAGGGGGCAGGGTGAGCAGTTCTTC
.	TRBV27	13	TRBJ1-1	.	CASGGDSNTEAFF	TGTGCCAGCGGGGGGGATTCCAACACTGAAGCTTTCTTT
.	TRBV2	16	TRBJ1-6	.	CASSIYAGGMKSPLHF	TGTGCCAGCAGCATATACGCTGGGGGTATGAAGTCACCCCTCCACTTT
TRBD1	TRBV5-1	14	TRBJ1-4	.	CASSEANRGEKLFF	TGCGCCAGCAGCGAGGCGAACAGGGGTGAAAAACTGTTTTTT
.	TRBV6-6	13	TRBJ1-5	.	CASKEQGNQPQHF	TGTGCCAGCAAGGAACAGGGCAATCAGCCCCAGCATTTT
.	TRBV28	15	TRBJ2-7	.	CASSLGGLGSTEQYF	TGTGCCAGCAGTTTAGGGGGACTGGGCAGTACCGAGCAGTACTTC
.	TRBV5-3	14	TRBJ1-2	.	CARSFFRGGYGYTF	TGTGCCAGAAGCTTTTTCCGGGGAGGCTATGGCTACACCTTC
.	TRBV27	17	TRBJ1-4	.	CASEKESRPRRSEKLFF	TGTGCCAGCGAGAAAGAGAGCAGGCCACGAAGAAGTGAAAAACTGTTTTTT
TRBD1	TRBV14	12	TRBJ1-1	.	CASSLDRGGAFF	TGTGCCAGCAGCTTGGACAGGGGGGGAGCTTTCTTT
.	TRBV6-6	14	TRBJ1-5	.	CASSYGNLDQPQHF	TGTGCCAGCAGTTACGGGAATCTGGATCAGCCCCAGCATTTT
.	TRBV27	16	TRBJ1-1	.	CASSLLGKGKNTEAFF	TGTGCCAGCAGTTTATTAGGCAAGGGGAAAAACACTGAAGCTTTCTTT
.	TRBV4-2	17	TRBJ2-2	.	CASSQEVQTGNTGELFF	TGTGCCAGCAGCCAAGAGGTACAGACAGGGAACACCGGGGAGCTGTTTTTT
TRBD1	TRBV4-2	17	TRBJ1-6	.	CASSQDLTGGPVRALHF	TGTGCCAGCAGCCAAGATCTGACAGGGGGCCCTGTTCGGGCCCTCCACTTT
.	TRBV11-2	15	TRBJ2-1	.	CASSPWPLGDNEQFF	TGTGCCAGCAGCCCCTGGCCCTTAGGGGACAATGAGCAGTTCTTC
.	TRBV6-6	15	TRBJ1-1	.	CASSSADRENTEAFF	TGTGCCAGCAGTTCCGCGGACAGAGAGAACACTGAAGCTTTCTTT
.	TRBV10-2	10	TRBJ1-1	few	CASSDRGTFF	TGCGCCAGCAGTGACAGGGGAACTTTCTTT
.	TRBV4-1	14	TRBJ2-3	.	CASSQGGSTDTQYF	TGCGCCAGCAGCCAAGGAGGGAGCACAGATACGCAGTATTTT
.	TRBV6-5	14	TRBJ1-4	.	CASSLQATNEKLFF	TGTGCCAGCAGCCTCCAGGCAACTAATGAAAAACTGTTTTTT
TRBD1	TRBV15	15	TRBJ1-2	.	CATSRERTGGFGYTF	TGTGCCACCAGCAGAGAGAGGACAGGGGGATTTGGCTACACCTTC
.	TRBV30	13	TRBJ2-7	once	CAWSGRPSYEQYF	TGTGCCTGGAGTGGGAGGCCCTCCTACGAGCAGTACTTC
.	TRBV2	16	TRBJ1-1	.	CASKESTGPLNTEAFF	TGTGCCAGCAAGGAGAGTACAGGGCCTCTGAACACTGAAGCTTTCTTT